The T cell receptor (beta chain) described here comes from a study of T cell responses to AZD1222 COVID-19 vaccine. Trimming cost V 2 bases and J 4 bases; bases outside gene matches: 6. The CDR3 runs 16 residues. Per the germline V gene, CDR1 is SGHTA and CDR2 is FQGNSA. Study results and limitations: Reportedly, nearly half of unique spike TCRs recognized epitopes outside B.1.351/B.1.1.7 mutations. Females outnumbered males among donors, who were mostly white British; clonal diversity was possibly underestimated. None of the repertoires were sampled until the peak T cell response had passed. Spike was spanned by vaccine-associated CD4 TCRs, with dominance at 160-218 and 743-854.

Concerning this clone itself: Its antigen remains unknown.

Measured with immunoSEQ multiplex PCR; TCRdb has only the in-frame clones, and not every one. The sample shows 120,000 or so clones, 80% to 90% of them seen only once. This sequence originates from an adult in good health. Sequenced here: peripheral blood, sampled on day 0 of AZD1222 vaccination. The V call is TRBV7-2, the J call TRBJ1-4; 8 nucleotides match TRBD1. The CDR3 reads CASSLSRTGINEKLFF. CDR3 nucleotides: TGTGCCAGCAGCTTATCGCGGACAGGGATTAATGAAAAACTGTTTTTT.